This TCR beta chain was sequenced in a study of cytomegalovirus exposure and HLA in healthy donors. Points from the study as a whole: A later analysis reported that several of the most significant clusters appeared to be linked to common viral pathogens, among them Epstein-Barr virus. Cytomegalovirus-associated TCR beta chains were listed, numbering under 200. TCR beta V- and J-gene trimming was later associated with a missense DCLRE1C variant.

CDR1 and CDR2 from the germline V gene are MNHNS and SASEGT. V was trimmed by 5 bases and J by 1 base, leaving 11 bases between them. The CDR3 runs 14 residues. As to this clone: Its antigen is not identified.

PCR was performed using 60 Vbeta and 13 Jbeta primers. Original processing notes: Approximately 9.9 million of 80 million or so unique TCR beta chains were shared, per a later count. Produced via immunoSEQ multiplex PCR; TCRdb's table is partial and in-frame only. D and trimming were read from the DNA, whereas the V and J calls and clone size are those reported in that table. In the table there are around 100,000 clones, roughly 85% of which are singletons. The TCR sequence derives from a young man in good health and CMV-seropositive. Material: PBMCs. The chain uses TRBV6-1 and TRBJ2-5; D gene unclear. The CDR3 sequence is CASSSPLTQETQYF. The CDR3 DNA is TGTGCCAGCAGTAGCCCCCTCACCCAAGAGACCCAGTACTTC.